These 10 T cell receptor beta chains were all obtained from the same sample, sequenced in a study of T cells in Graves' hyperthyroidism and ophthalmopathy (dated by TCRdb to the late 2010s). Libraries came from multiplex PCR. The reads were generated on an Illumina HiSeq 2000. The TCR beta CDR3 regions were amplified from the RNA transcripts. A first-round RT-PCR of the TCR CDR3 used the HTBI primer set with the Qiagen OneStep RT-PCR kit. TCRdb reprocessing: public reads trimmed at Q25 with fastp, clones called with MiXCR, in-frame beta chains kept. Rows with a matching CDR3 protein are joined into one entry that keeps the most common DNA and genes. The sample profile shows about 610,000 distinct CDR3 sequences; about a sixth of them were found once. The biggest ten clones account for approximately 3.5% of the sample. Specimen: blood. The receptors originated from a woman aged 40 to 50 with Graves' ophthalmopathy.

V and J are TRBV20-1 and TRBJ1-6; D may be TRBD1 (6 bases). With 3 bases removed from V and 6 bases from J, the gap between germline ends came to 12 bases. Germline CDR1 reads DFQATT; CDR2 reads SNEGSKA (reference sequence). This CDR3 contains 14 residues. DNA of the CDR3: TGCAGTGCTAGGATTCAGGGGCGTAATTCACCCCTCCACTTT. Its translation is CSARIQGRNSPLHF.

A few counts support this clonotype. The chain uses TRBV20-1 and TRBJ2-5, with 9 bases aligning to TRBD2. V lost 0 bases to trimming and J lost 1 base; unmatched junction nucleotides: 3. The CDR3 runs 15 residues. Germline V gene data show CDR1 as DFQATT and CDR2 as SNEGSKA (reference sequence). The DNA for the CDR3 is TGCAGTGCTAGAGACGGCGGGAGGGCCCAAGAGACCCAGTACTTC. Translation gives CSARDGGRAQETQYF.

Here the CDR3 reads CASSLWTASYEQYF. In DNA form, the CDR3 reads TGTGCCAGCAGTTTATGGACTGCCTCCTACGAGCAGTACTTC. The chain has TRBV28 and TRBJ2-7; D is unclear. V gave up 0 bases and J gave up 0 bases, with 6 bases separating them. Germline CDR1 MDHEN, CDR2 SYDVKM. CDR3 length: 14 residues.

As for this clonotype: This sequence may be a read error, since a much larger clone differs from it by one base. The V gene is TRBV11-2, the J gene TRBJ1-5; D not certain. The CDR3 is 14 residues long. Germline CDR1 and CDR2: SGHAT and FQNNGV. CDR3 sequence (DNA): TGTGTCAGCAGCTTAGACCGATTCAATCAGCCCCAGCATTTT. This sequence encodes CVSSLDRFNQPQHF.

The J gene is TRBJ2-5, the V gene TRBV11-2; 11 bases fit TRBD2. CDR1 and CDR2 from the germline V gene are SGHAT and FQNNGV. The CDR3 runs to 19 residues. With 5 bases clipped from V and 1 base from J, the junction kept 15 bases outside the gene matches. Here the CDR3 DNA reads TGTGCCAGCAGCCAACCCCGGCCTAGCGGGGGGATCTTCCAAGAGACCCAGTACTTC. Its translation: CASSQPRPSGGIFQETQYF.

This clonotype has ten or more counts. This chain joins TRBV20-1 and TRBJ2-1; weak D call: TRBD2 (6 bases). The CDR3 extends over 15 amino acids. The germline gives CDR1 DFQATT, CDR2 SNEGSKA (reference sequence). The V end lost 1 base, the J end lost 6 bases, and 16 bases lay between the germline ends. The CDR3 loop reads CSARAVGEAGNEQFF. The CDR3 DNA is TGCAGTGCTAGAGCCGTTGGGGAGGCAGGCAATGAGCAGTTCTTC.

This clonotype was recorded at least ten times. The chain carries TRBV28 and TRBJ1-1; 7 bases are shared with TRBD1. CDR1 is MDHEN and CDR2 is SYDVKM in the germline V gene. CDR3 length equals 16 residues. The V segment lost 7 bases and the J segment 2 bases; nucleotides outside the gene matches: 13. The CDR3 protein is CASNEGGSGGNTEAFF. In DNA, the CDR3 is TGTGCCAGCAACGAAGGGGGCTCTGGGGGCAACACTGAAGCTTTCTTT. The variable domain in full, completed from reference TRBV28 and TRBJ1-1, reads DVKVTQSSRYLVKRTGEKVFLECVQDMDHENMFWYRQDPGLGLRLIYFSYDVKMKEKGDIPEGYSVSREKKERFSLILESASTNQTSMYLCASNEGGSGGNTEAFFGQGTRLTVV.

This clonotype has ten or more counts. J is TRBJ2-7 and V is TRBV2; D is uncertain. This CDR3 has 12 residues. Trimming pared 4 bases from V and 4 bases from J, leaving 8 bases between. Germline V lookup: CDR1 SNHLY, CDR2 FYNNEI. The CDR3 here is CASSVVPYEQYF. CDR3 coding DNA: TGTGCCAGCAGTGTCGTACCTTACGAGCAGTACTTC.

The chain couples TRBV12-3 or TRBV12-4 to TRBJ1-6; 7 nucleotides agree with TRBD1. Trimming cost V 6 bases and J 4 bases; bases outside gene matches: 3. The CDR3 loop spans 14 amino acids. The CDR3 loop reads CASRMGQYNSPLHF. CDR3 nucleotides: TGTGCCAGCAGAATGGGACAGTATAATTCACCCCTCCACTTT.

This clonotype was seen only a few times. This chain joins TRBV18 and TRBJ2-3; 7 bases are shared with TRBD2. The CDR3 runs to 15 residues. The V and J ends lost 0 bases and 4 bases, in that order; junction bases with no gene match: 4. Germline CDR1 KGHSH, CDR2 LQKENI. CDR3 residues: CASSPPAGVSDTQYF. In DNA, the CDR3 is TGTGCCAGCTCACCACCTGCGGGGGTGTCAGATACGCAGTATTTT.